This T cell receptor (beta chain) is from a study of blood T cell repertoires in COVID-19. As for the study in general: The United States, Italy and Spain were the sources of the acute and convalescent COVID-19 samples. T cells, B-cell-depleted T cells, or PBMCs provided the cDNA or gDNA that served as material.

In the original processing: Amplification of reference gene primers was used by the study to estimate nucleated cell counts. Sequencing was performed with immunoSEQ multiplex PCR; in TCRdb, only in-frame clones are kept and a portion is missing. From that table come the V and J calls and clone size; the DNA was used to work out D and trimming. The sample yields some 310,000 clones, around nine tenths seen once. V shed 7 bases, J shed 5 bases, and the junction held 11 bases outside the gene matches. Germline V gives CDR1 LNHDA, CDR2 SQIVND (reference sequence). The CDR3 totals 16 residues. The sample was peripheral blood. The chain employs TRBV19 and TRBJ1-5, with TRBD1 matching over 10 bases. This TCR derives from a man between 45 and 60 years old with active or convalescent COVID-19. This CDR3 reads CASKFPGTGDDQPQHF. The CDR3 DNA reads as TGTGCCAGTAAATTCCCCGGGACAGGGGACGATCAGCCCCAGCATTTT.